Included here is one TCR beta chain sequence, with context. This CDR3 region has 14 residues. CDR1 and CDR2 from the germline V gene are SGHTA and FQGNSA. V lost 3 bases to trimming and J lost 2 bases; unmatched junction nucleotides: 1. This record belongs to a study of blood T cell repertoires in COVID-19. Study overall: Samples of COVID-19 (acute and convalescent) were obtained from the United States, Italy and Spain.

This table comes from immunoSEQ multiplex PCR, and its TCRdb copy is limited to in-frame clones, with some not included. The sample gives 95,000 to 150,000 clones, approximately 80% of which show up once; 3% to 4.5% is in the top ten. This rearrangement joins TRBV7-2 to TRBJ1-3, with 7 bases aligning to TRBD1. The sample was peripheral blood. The clonotype was recovered from an elderly woman with acute or convalescent COVID-19. CDR3 bases: TGTGCCAGCAGCTTCGGGACAGCTGGAAACACCATATATTTT. Translated, it gives CASSFGTAGNTIYF. Drawing the rest from reference TRBV7-2 and TRBJ1-3, the complete variable domain is GAGVSQSPSNKVTEKGKDVELRCDPISGHTALYWYRQSLGQGLEFLIYFQGNSAPDKSGLPSDRFSAERTGGSVSTLTIQRTQQEDSAVYLCASSFGTAGNTIYFGEGSWLTVV.